This TCR beta chain was sequenced in a study of persistence of HIV-infected CD4 T cells. Germline lookup yields CDR1 KGHDR and CDR2 SFDVKD. The CDR3 extends over 13 amino acids. Between the trimmed V and J ends, which lost 9 bases and 5 bases, there was a span of 12 bases. Points from the study as a whole: TCRbeta richness was lower in CMV- and Gag-responding cells than in anti-CD3/anti-CD28-responding cells.

The stimulus was lysate of CMV-infected fibroblasts, around 10 ug/mL. Sorting of responding CD4+ T cells relied on upregulated CD40 ligand together with CD69. CD4+ T cell counts exceeded 400 cells/uL; CMV serology was positive. Anti-CD28/CD49d costimulation, CD40-blocking antibody and enfuvirtide were given to CD8-depleted PBMCs for about 17 hours. Of note for this clone: What it binds is unknown.

Sequencing used immunoSEQ version 4 in survey mode. Clones were sequenced by immunoSEQ multiplex PCR, and TCRdb holds only the in-frame ones, with some missing. This sample has about 21,000 clones, with about four fifths found just once. The genes are TRBV24-1 and TRBJ2-2; D uncertain. Source: CD4+ T cells sorted from PBMCs after 18-hour stimulation, taken from a patient who received antiretroviral therapy. The TCR originated in an adult man with HIV who was CMV-seropositive. CDR3 residues: CATSNFLTGELFF. Here the CDR3 DNA reads TGTGCCACCTCCAATTTTTTGACCGGGGAGCTGTTTTTT.